This passage covers 19 T cell receptor beta chains from one sample sequenced in a study of T cell responses to AZD1222 COVID-19 vaccine. The data were produced by immunoSEQ multiplex PCR, yet TCRdb's version contains in-frame clones alone and is incomplete. The sample has about 130,000 clones, around 85% seen once. The sequencing used peripheral blood, collected on day 0 of AZD1222 vaccination. The receptors were sampled from an adult in good health.

This clone occurred a few times. The chain couples TRBV3-1 (or the pseudogene TRBV3-2) to TRBJ1-4; TRBD1 aligns across 10 bases. The CDR3 runs to 15 residues. Germline V CDR1 and CDR2: LGHDT, YNNKEL (reference sequence). J lost 4 bases, V lost 7 bases, and 6 bases had no gene match. The CDR3 region is CASKVGTGDNEKLFF. Here the CDR3 DNA reads TGTGCCAGCAAGGTCGGGACAGGGGATAATGAAAAACTGTTTTTT.

V usage is TRBV6-5 and J usage is TRBJ1-2; D is unclear. The CDR3 is made up of 13 amino acids. Trimming stripped 6 bases from V and 4 bases from J, with 12 bases between. Germline values: CDR1 MNHEY, CDR2 SVGAGI. CDR3 sequence: CASRSLSGYGYTF. DNA of the CDR3: TGTGCCAGCAGATCCTTATCCGGCTATGGCTACACCTTC.

The gene calls are TRBV19 and TRBJ1-5, with D hard to call. The germline gives CDR1 LNHDA, CDR2 SQIVND (reference sequence). With 7 bases removed from V and 0 bases from J, the gap between germline ends came to 13 bases. The CDR3 runs 15 residues. The CDR3 coding sequence is TGTGCCAGTACTCGGTTGGACGATAGCAATCAGCCCCAGCATTTT. The encoded protein is CASTRLDDSNQPQHF.

This clone is a singleton in its sample. One end of the junction does not line up with germline, which may come from a read error. The gene calls are TRBV5-1 and TRBJ1-1, with 7 bases identical to TRBD1. Looked up from germline, CDR1 is SGHRS and CDR2 is YFSETQ. The CDR3 is made up of 14 amino acids. CDR3 sequence reads: CASCFGQDYTEAFF. The CDR3 coding sequence is TGCGCCAGCTGCTTCGGACAGGATTACACTGAAGCTTTCTTT.

This clone was seen once. The rearrangement uses TRBV13 and TRBJ2-5; 7 bases are shared with TRBD2. CDR3 size: 16 residues. Germline assignment: CDR1 PRHDT and CDR2 FYEKMQ (reference sequence). The trim removed 5 bases at V and 0 bases at J, leaving 9 bases unmatched. CDR3 in DNA: TGTGCCAGCAGCCCCCGGGACTACTACCACCAAGAGACCCAGTACTTC. It yields the protein CASSPRDYYHQETQYF.

The chain carries TRBV29-1 and TRBJ2-7, with TRBD1 as a possible D gene (5 bases). Deletions cut 1 base from V and 0 bases from J, with 10 bases between. This CDR3 region has 14 residues. Germline CDR1 and CDR2: SQVTM and ANQGSEA. The CDR3, as DNA: TGCAGCGTTGAAGGGGGCCCCGGCTCCTACGAGCAGTACTTC. Residues: CSVEGGPGSYEQYF.

The rearrangement joins TRBV28 to TRBJ1-3; D remains ambiguous. Germline V gene lookup returns CDR1 MDHEN and CDR2 SYDVKM. This CDR3 comprises 18 residues. V lost 3 bases and J lost 0, with 18 bases in between. In DNA, the CDR3 is TGTGCCAGCAGTTTTCCTGGGCACGGCCTCACCTCTGGAAACACCATATATTTT. Protein sequence: CASSFPGHGLTSGNTIYF.

This clone was counted a single time. The chain employs TRBV20-1 and TRBJ2-3, with a weak D call TRBD2 (5 bases). Trimming pared 3 bases from V and 4 bases from J, leaving 11 bases between. The germline V gene encodes CDR1 DFQATT and CDR2 SNEGSKA (reference sequence). The CDR3 is made up of 13 amino acids. CDR3 residues: CSASRETSDTQYF. The CDR3 nucleotides are TGCAGTGCTAGTAGGGAGACGTCAGATACGCAGTATTTT.

CDR3 amino acids: CASSQDGQLGLDGYTF. CDR3 in DNA: TGTGCCAGCAGCCAAGATGGGCAGCTGGGCCTAGATGGCTACACCTTC. The chain joins TRBV4-2 to TRBJ1-2; no clear D gene. CDR1 and CDR2 (germline): LGHNA, YNFKEQ. V was trimmed by 0 bases and J by 6 bases, leaving 17 bases between them. This CDR3 has 16 amino acids.

This rearrangement joins TRBV4-1 to TRBJ2-3; D possibly matches TRBD1 or TRBD2 (5 bases each). With 5 bases removed from V and 5 bases from J, the gap between germline ends came to 20 bases. This CDR3 has 16 residues. Germline CDR1 is MGHRA and CDR2 is YSYEKL. The CDR3 nucleotides read TGCGCCAGCAGCTTTCGGGACGGATGGAATCAAGATACGCAGTATTTT. Translation gives CASSFRDGWNQDTQYF.

This chain connects TRBV6-2 or TRBV6-3 to TRBJ2-2; a weak D match, TRBD2 (6 bases). The V end was cut by 1 base, the J end by 7 bases, with 10 bases between. The CDR3 length is 14 residues. Germline V lookup: CDR1 MNHEY, CDR2 SVGEGT. The DNA of the CDR3 is TGTGCCAGCAGTTACTGGCAGGGAGGCGGGGAGCTGTTTTTT. This gives the protein CASSYWQGGGELFF.

The chain is built from TRBV7-2 and TRBJ1-5; a weak D match, TRBD1 (6 bases). The V and J ends lost 6 bases and 5 bases respectively, with 14 bases between them. Germline lookup yields CDR1 SGHTA and CDR2 FQGNSA. This CDR3 has 14 amino acids. CDR3 protein: CASSLQGGDQPQHF. In DNA form, the CDR3 reads TGTGCCAGCAGTCTACAGGGAGGGGATCAGCCCCAGCATTTT.

The genes are TRBV11-3 and TRBJ2-7; tentatively, D is TRBD2 (5 bases). Trimming removed 5 bases at V and 2 bases at J, with 10 bases between. Germline CDR1 reads SGHNT; CDR2 reads YENEEA. The CDR3 sequence is 13 residues long. CDR3: CASSPYGAYEQYF. The DNA for the CDR3 is TGTGCCAGCAGCCCCTACGGGGCCTACGAGCAGTACTTC. Full variable domain (rest looked up from reference TRBV11-3 and TRBJ2-7): EAGVVQSPRYKIIEKKQPVAFWCNPISGHNTLYWYLQNLGQGPELLIRYENEEAVDDSQLPKDRFSAERLKGVDSTLKIQPAELGDSAVYLCASSPYGAYEQYFGPGTRLTVT.

This chain connects TRBV5-1 to TRBJ1-2; TRBD1 agrees at 8 bases. Germline V gene sequence: CDR1 SGHRS, CDR2 YFSETQ. CDR3 length: 13 residues. Losses at the gene ends were 4 bases for V and 4 bases for J; bases not matched to a gene: 3. The CDR3 loop reads CASSEGTGYGYTF. CDR3 bases: TGCGCCAGCAGCGAAGGGACAGGCTATGGCTACACCTTC.

A few counts support this clone. The chain joins TRBV10-3 to TRBJ2-5, with 7 nucleotides matching TRBD1. J was trimmed by 1 base and V by 3 bases; bases with no gene match: 2. The germline CDR1 and CDR2 sequences are ENHRY and SYGVKD. The CDR3 length is 14 residues. CDR3: CAISEPGGQETQYF. The CDR3 DNA sequence: TGTGCCATCAGTGAACCAGGGGGCCAAGAGACCCAGTACTTC.

The chain couples TRBV5-1 to TRBJ2-1; D ambiguous. The CDR3 is 12 residues long. Per the germline V gene, CDR1 is SGHRS and CDR2 is YFSETQ. The V and J ends lost 4 bases and 4 bases respectively, with 6 bases between them. This chain's CDR3 is CASSADYNEQFF. Written as DNA, the CDR3 is TGCGCCAGCAGCGCCGATTACAATGAGCAGTTCTTC.

The chain has TRBV19 and TRBJ2-3; D remains unclear. This CDR3 spans 14 amino acids. Per the germline V gene, CDR1 is LNHDA and CDR2 is SQIVND (reference sequence). Trimming shortened V by 0 bases and J by 0 bases, and 4 bases separated the two germline ends. For the CDR3, the DNA is TGTGCCAGTAGTATAGATAGCAGCACAGATACGCAGTATTTT. Translated, it gives CASSIDSSTDTQYF.

In this sample, this clone turned up many times. This chain joins TRBV7-9 and TRBJ2-1, with D perhaps TRBD1 (5 bases). This CDR3 is 15 amino acids long. The ends were cut back, 5 bases at V and 5 bases at J, with 16 bases in the middle. Germline V gene data show CDR1 as SEHNR and CDR2 as FQNEAQ (reference sequence). Here the CDR3 DNA reads TGTGCCAGCAGCCACGCGGACACGTCAGACAATGAGCAGTTCTTC. As protein: CASSHADTSDNEQFF.

The CDR3 sequence: CASSRQSGYEQYF. CDR3 nucleotides: TGTGCCAGCAGTCGACAGTCCGGATACGAGCAGTACTTC. The V gene is TRBV12-3 or TRBV12-4, the J gene TRBJ2-7, with a weak D call TRBD1 (5 bases). The CDR3 covers 13 residues. The germline V and J ends were trimmed by 5 bases and 4 bases, with 12 bases remaining between them.